This is a list of T cell receptor beta chains from one sample in a study of cytomegalovirus exposure and HLA in healthy donors. The assay was immunoSEQ multiplex PCR, and TCRdb's table has in-frame clones only and misses some. The sample yields 100,000 to 150,000 clones, around 80% seen once. Material: PBMCs. These receptors were taken from a man aged 25 to 40 in good health and CMV-seropositive. Each CDR3 is given without its conserved first and last residue.

j_call | v_call | cdr3_aa
TRBJ2-7 | TRBV6-5 | ASSYSSEQY
TRBJ2-1 | TRBV13 | ASSRGSGSFYNEQF
TRBJ1-2 | TRBV9 | ASSVAHYGYT
TRBJ2-1 | TRBV2 | ASSVSEGGRDYNEQF
TRBJ1-2 | TRBV5-1 | ASSLDSGVPSYGYT
TRBJ2-7 | TRBV19 | ASSIARAYEQY
TRBJ2-2 | TRBV28 | ASNSIAGGGTGELF
TRBJ2-7 | TRBV5-6 | ASSFIGTPSYEQY
TRBJ1-2 | TRBV4-1 | ASRPQGAIGYT
TRBJ1-3 | TRBV11-2 | ASSRRERGNTIY
TRBJ2-3 | TRBV27 | ASTDSGVLIDTQY
TRBJ2-7 | TRBV10-2 | ASSDSGNSYEQY
TRBJ1-4 | TRBV6-4 | ASSSRGRPARGTNEKLF
TRBJ2-5 | TRBV7-6 | ASSFILAGQETQY